This T cell receptor (beta chain) originates from a study of cytomegalovirus exposure and HLA in healthy donors. Study in general: Within the Caucasian-associated ancestry cluster were roughly 82% of the roughly 400 genotyped donors.

Remarks on this clone: Its antigen is not identified.

Germline CDR1 and CDR2: MDHEN and SYDVKM. The CDR3 totals 13 residues. Trimming left V 3 bases short and J 3 bases short, with 8 bases between. Points from the study as a whole: Solely CMV serostatus was available to characterize immune exposure. Roughly uniform sequencing depth across donors was assumed, possibly incorrectly.

PCR primers comprised 60 Vbeta and 13 Jbeta primers. Generated by immunoSEQ multiplex PCR, the TCRdb table keeps only in-frame clones and is missing some. The sample lists roughly 80,000 clones, approximately 67% occurring once. The chain employs TRBV28 and TRBJ1-1, with no clear D. The sample consisted of PBMCs. The sequence was collected from a male donor in good health and CMV-seropositive. The CDR3 DNA follows: TGTGCCAGCAGTTTGGAGGGAGACACTGAAGCTTTCTTT. This sequence encodes CASSLEGDTEAFF.